The clone carrying this T cell receptor (beta chain) turned up a few times. The PCR ran on 60 Vbeta and 13 Jbeta primers. Only in-frame clones appear in the TCRdb table, and some are missing; sequencing was by immunoSEQ multiplex PCR. Altogether tens of thousands of clones are present, 55% to 70% being singletons, with the ten largest covering under 6%. This sample is part of a study of cytomegalovirus exposure and HLA in healthy donors. This TCR derives from a boy aged 5-17 years in good health and CMV-seropositive. The sequenced sample was PBMCs.

DNA of the CDR3: TGTGCCAGCAGTCTAGAATTTCTTGAAGCTTTCTTT. Translating it yields CASSLEFLEAFF. This chain links TRBV6-1 with TRBJ1-1; no clear D gene. Trimming took off 5 bases at V and 7 bases at J, with 11 bases between the two ends. There are 12 residues in the CDR3. Per the germline V gene, CDR1 is MNHNS and CDR2 is SASEGT.